This TCR beta chain was identified in a study of blood T cell repertoires in COVID-19 (dated by TCRdb to about 2020). For context, the study as a whole: Samples from collaborators originated in the United States, Italy and Spain and spanned both the acute and convalescent phases of COVID-19. The prospective study material was composed of cDNA or gDNA derived from T cells, B-cell-depleted T cells, or PBMCs. The dataset comprised deeply sampled blood TCRbeta repertoires from subjects exposed to, actively infected with, or recovered from COVID-19. The repertoires were released in a freely available public database intended as a resource for research on the immune response to SARS-CoV-2. The samples were drawn from two sources: the first 160 participants of the ongoing ImmuneRACE study, and 1,200 or so subjects contributed by 6 global collaborators. A de-identified subject ID, COVID-19 status, age in years and sex were almost always included in the sample metadata. Where HLA class I and class II types were available, the types were taken from metadata supplied by the sample provider, not from assay-based typing. Broad study findings and their caveats: Clinical and demographic metadata were provided uncurated, with the amount varying by source and participant.

The junction carries 13 bases between V and J, which are trimmed by 3 bases and 1 base respectively. The CDR3 goes from the cysteine to the phenylalanine over 16 residues. CDR3 DNA is the only sequence kept; it has 48 bases, read in frame from the first base. CDR1 LNHDA and CDR2 SQIVND are derived from the germline V gene (reference sequence). Participants in the prospective study were enrolled through a virtual design, were aged roughly 18 to 95 years, and lived in fewer than 30 United States geographic areas. In the prospective study, participants were assigned to cohorts based on the clinical history participants reported in a screening survey and a study questionnaire. Recovered participants in ImmuneRACE Cohort 3 were defined as having two consecutive negative NP/OP PCR tests, clearance from a healthcare professional, or resolution of symptoms. In the prospective study, mobile phlebotomists collected whole blood, serum and a nasopharyngeal or oropharyngeal swab from each participant. Prospective study participants could optionally give additional blood draws and questionnaires over an approximately 2-month period. Before DNA extraction, prospective study blood samples were shipped either frozen or at room temperature.

TCRbeta CDR3 regions were amplified from genomic DNA by means of the immunoSEQ Assay, a bias-controlled multiplex PCR. The study's own analysis went as follows. The number of nucleated cells in each sample was estimated by amplification of reference gene primers within the assay. To quantify the absolute abundance of each unique TCRbeta CDR3 rearrangement, sequence reads were collapsed and filtered. Productive Simpson clonality was computed per sample as the square root of Simpson's diversity index over productive rearrangements. What TCRdb holds here is the immuneACCESS table cut down to in-frame rearrangements. Part of the clones is not present; checked against another copy, under half of the missing clones reflect an unresolved V gene, and the others are unexplained. The V and J calls and the clone size are those of that table, but D and trimming were determined from the DNA. Here the sample has hundreds of thousands of clones; 85% to 90% occur a single time. Roughly a tenth of the sample belongs to the ten largest clones.

In regard to this clone: This clone's antigen is unknown. Base qualities were left out, and no much larger clone turns up one base away.

This TCR came from a woman in her twenties or thirties who had recovered from COVID-19. Sequenced sample: PBMCs or T cells enriched from blood (not recorded which). The V and J genes are TRBV19 and TRBJ1-5, with the D segment identity uncertain. The nucleotide sequence is TGTGCCAGTAGTATCGCCCACTACGGGAGCAATCAGCCCCAGCATTTT. It specifies CASSIAHYGSNQPQHF. Outside the CDR3, residues come from the reference TRBV19 and TRBJ1-5 proteins, so the full variable domain is: DGGITQSPKYLFRKEGQNVTLSCEQNLNHDAMYWYRQDPGQGLRLIYYSQIVNDFQKGDIAEGYSVSREKKESFPLTVTSAQKNPTAFYLCASSIAHYGSNQPQHFGDGTRLSIL.